This TCR beta chain was sequenced during a study of blood T cell repertoires in COVID-19. Study details: The analysed material was cDNA or gDNA that came from T cells, B-cell-depleted T cells, or PBMCs.

V dropped 2 bases and J dropped 2 bases, with 16 bases sitting between them. The length of the CDR3 is 16 residues. Germline V gene sequence: CDR1 MNHEY, CDR2 SVGEGT. This clone was picked up one time. Libraries were prepared by immunoSEQ multiplex PCR; TCRdb keeps only in-frame clonotypes and omits some of them. The sample has about 260,000 clones, approximately 90% seen once; the top ten hold 2.5% to 3%. The sequenced sample was PBMCs or T cells enriched from blood (not recorded which). This receptor was obtained from a man aged 40-49 years who had been exposed to COVID-19. This chain uses TRBV6-2 or TRBV6-3 with TRBJ2-7; possibly TRBD2 for D (5 bases). The CDR3 region is CASSYQMKLGTYEQYF. The CDR3 region has the DNA TGTGCCAGCAGTTACCAGATGAAACTAGGAACCTACGAGCAGTACTTC.